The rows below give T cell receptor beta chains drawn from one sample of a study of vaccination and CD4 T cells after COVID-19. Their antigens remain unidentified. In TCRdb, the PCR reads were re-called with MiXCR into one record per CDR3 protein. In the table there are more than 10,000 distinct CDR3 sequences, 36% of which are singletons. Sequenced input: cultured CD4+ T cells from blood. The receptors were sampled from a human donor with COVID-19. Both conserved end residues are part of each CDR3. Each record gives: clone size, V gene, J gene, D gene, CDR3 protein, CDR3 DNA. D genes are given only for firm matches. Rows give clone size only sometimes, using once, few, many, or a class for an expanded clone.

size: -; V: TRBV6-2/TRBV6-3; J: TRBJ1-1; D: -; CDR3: CASSFGQRGSRAFF; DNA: TGTGCCAGCAGTTTTGGACAGCGGGGGTCTAGAGCTTTCTTT
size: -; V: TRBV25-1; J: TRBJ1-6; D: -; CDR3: CASTVGGGSPLHF; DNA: TGTGCCAGCACGGTGGGGGGAGGTTCACCCCTCCACTTT
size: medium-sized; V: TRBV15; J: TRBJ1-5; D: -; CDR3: CATSRNTGILQPQHF; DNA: TGTGCCACCAGCAGGAATACAGGGATTCTTCAGCCCCAGCATTTT
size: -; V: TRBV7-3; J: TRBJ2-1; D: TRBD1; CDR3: CASSPGGYNEQFF; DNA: TGTGCCAGCAGCCCAGGGGGCTACAATGAGCAGTTCTTC
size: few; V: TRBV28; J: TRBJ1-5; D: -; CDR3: CASSSYQPQHF; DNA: TGTGCCAGCAGTTCCTATCAGCCCCAGCATTTT
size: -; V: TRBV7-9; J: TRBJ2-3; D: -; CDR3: CASSLAGGADTQYF; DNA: TGTGCCAGCAGCTTAGCCGGGGGTGCGGATACGCAGTATTTT
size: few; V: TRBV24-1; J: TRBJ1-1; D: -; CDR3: CATSDYPGAEAFF; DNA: TGTGCCACCAGTGATTATCCCGGGGCTGAAGCTTTCTTT
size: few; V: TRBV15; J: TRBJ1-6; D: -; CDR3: CATSRDSKAFLGSPLHF; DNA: TGTGCCACCAGCAGAGACAGTAAAGCCTTTCTCGGTTCACCCCTCCACTTT
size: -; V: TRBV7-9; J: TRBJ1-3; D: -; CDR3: CASSPDRSSGNTIYF; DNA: TGTGCCAGCAGCCCTGACAGGTCCTCTGGAAACACCATATATTTT
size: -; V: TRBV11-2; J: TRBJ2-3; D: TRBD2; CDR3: CASSSRGDSTDTQYF; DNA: TGTGCCAGCAGCTCGCGGGGGGATAGCACAGATACGCAGTATTTT
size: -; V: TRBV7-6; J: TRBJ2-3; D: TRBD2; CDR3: CASSTYPGLAGGTDTQYF; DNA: TGTGCCAGCAGCACCTACCCGGGACTAGCGGGGGGTACAGATACGCAGTATTTT
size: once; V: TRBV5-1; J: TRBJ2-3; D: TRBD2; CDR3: CASSLRLAGADTQYF; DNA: TGCGCCAGCAGCTTGCGACTAGCGGGGGCAGATACGCAGTATTTT
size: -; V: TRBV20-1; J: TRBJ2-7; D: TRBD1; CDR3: CSARPTGTGLYEQYF; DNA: TGCAGTGCTAGGCCAACCGGGACAGGGTTGTACGAGCAGTACTTC
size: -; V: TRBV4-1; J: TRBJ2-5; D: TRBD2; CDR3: CASSQERTGGWETQYF; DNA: TGCGCCAGCAGCCAAGAACGGACCGGGGGGTGGGAGACCCAGTACTTC
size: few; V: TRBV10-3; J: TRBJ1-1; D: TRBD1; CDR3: CAISDFGTELLNTEAFF; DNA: TGTGCCATCTCGGATTTCGGGACAGAATTATTGAACACTGAAGCTTTCTTT
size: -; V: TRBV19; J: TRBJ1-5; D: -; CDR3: CASSTPGQGNSNQPQHF; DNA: TGTGCCAGTAGTACCCCAGGGCAGGGCAATAGCAATCAGCCCCAGCATTTT
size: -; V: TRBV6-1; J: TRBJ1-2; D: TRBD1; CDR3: CASRPTGGGYGYTF; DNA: TGTGCCAGCAGACCCACAGGGGGCGGCTATGGCTACACCTTC
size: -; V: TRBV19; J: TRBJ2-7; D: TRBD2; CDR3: CASSITGTNYEQYF; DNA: TGTGCCAGTAGTATTACCGGGACTAACTACGAGCAGTACTTC
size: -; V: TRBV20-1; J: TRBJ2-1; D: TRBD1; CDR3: CSVYRGLEQFF; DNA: TGCAGTGTGTACAGGGGCTTGGAGCAGTTCTTC
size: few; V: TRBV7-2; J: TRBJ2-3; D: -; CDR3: CASSPTGGGTDTQYF; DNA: TGTGCCAGCAGCCCCACAGGGGGGGGCACAGATACGCAGTATTTT
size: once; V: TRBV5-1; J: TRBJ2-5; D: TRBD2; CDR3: CASSLGGAGLATQYF; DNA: TGCGCCAGCAGCTTGGGGGGAGCGGGGCTGGCGACCCAGTACTTC
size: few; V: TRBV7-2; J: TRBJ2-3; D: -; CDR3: CASSLWGPSPDTQYF; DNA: TGTGCCAGCAGCTTATGGGGGCCATCCCCAGATACGCAGTATTTT
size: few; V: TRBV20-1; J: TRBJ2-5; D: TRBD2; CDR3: CSAGSSGGLETQYF; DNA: TGCAGTGCCGGATCTAGCGGGGGCCTGGAGACCCAGTACTTC
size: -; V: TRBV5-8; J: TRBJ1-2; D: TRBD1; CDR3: CASSPTGTGSGYTF; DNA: TGTGCCAGCAGCCCGACAGGGACGGGAAGTGGCTACACCTTC
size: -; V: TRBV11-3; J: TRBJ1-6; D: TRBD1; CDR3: CASSSPSKVWGQNNSPLHF; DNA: TGTGCCAGCAGCTCACCCTCTAAAGTTTGGGGACAGAATAATTCACCCCTCCACTTT
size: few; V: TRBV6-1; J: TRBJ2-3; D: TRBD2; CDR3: CASTPIRLAGGIADTQYF; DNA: TGTGCCAGCACCCCGATCCGACTAGCGGGGGGGATTGCGGATACGCAGTATTTT
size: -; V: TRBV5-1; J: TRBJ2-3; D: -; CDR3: CASSSPPGPDTQYF; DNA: TGCGCCAGCAGCTCGCCCCCGGGTCCAGATACGCAGTATTTT